This T cell receptor beta chain was identified in a study of CD8 T cells in Susac syndrome (dated by TCRdb to between 2018 and 2020). Study-level background: Repertoire sequencing was used to test whether CD8+ T cell activation and differentiation in Susac syndrome was antigen driven. CD8+ T cell repertoire clonality was compared between eleven to twelve healthy donors, some 14 Susac syndrome patients and roughly 15 multiple sclerosis patients.

Peripheral blood CD8+ and CD4+ T cells from healthy donors, Susac syndrome patients and multiple sclerosis patients were profiled by high-throughput TCR beta sequencing. Multiple sclerosis controls were treatment-naive patients with stable or active relapsing-remitting disease fulfilling revised McDonald criteria. Bulk CD8+ and CD4+ T cells were purified magnetically by negative isolation, whereas CD8+ TEMRA cells were enriched by FACS. Blood was collected in EDTA tubes and processed within 24 hours, with PBMCs isolated through density gradient centrifugation. PBMCs intended for TCR sequencing were cryopreserved in liquid nitrogen and were subsequently thawed in a 37 degrees C water bath. Purity of sorted or isolated CD4+, CD8+ and CD8+ TEMRA cells was at least 90%. RNA was extracted with the RNeasy kit and roughly 0.5 to 1 ug was reverse transcribed using random hexamers. The immunoSEQ multiplex PCR assay, covering 54 Vbeta and 13 Jbeta segments, was used to amplify TCR beta CDR3 regions. PCR amplification bias was corrected by using a synthetic template baseline for primer optimization and computational correction. In the source study's methods: Only productive sequences were kept, with reads annotated to V, D and J genes according to IMGT and analyzed in immunoSEQ Analyzer. Clonality was calculated as one minus the Shannon entropy normalized by log2 of the number of productive unique sequences. For each patient and control, public and private clones were evaluated within the 100 most prevalent clones. Clones were defined as Susac-specific if absent from the healthy and MS cohorts, from 900 to 1,200 published viral clones and from other ImmuneACCESS disease sequences. TCRdb cleaned the public reads at Q25 with fastp, built clones with MiXCR and kept in-frame beta chains. Each CDR3 protein gets just one entry, which takes the most common genes and DNA from the rows behind it. The V and J calls reflect TCRdb's pipeline rather than the authors' work. Within this sample are over 350,000 distinct CDR3 sequences, with approximately 85% of them counted one time only. The ten largest clonotypes hold about 0.1% of the sample.

On this clonotype: What antigen it recognizes has not been identified. One base away there is no much larger clone; base qualities are not given.

Results the study describes overall, beyond this receptor: The number of individuals in the TCR sequencing and HLA analysis was recognized as being relatively small.

The germline V gene gives CDR1 as MDHEN and CDR2 as SYDVKM. Including cysteine and phenylalanine, the CDR3 has 14 amino acids. The kept DNA is CDR3 alone, 42 bases in frame from the first base. V and J are trimmed by 4 bases and 5 bases, and the gene matches miss 4 bases of the junction. Sample: CD8+ T cells from PBMCs. The receptor was isolated from a human donor with multiple sclerosis. Recombination connected TRBV28 to TRBJ1-2, and 10 junctional nucleotides match TRBD1. This receptor carries the CDR3 CASSSDRGWYGYTF. The DNA sequence follows: TGTGCCAGCAGTTCGGACAGGGGGTGGTATGGCTACACCTTC.